The sequence of this T cell receptor beta chain was determined in a study of multiple sclerosis patients with progressive multifocal leukoencephalopathy. The study's findings and limits: No common TRBV or TRBJ usage or pairing appeared at PML.

Germline CDR1 SGHTA, CDR2 FQGNSA. V shed 5 bases and J shed 7 bases, with 11 bases lying between them. This CDR3 spans 12 amino acids. Details on this clone: Its antigen is as yet unknown.

Sequencing was at survey level. Sequencing was performed with immunoSEQ multiplex PCR; in TCRdb, only in-frame clones are kept and a portion is missing. The sample carries 25,000 or so clones, around 93% recorded once. Time point specified: about a year of natalizumab therapy. Multiple sclerosis patients on natalizumab who never developed PML served as longitudinally sampled controls. T1 and T2 blood were collected at 6 and 12 months of natalizumab. This chain links TRBV7-2 with TRBJ1-1; a possible D gene is TRBD1 (6 bases). This clonotype was obtained from a man under 40 with multiple sclerosis. The source was PBMCs, collected from a patient treated with natalizumab. The CDR3 reads CASSLWGHEAFF. CDR3 DNA: TGTGCCAGCAGCCTATGGGGGCATGAAGCTTTCTTT.